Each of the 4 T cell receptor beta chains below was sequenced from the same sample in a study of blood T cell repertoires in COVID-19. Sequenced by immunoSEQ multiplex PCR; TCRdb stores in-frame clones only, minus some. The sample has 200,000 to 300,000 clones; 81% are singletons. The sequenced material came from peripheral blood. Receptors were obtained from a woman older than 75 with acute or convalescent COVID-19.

CDR3 coding DNA: TGTGCCAGTAGTATAGTTATCTCTTCCTACGAGCAGTACTTC. This encodes CASSIVISSYEQYF. The V call is TRBV19, the J call TRBJ2-7; no clear D. This CDR3 comprises 14 residues. CDR1 is LNHDA and CDR2 is SQIVND in the germline V gene (reference sequence). V was shortened by 1 base and J by 1 base, with 8 bases between the two germline ends.

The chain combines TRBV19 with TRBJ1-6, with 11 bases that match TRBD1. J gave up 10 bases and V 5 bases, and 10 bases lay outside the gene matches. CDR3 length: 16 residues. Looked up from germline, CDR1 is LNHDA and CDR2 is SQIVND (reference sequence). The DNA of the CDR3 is TGTGCCAGTAGTCCCGGGGACAGGGGGATATTATCACCCCTCCACTTT. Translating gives CASSPGDRGILSPLHF.

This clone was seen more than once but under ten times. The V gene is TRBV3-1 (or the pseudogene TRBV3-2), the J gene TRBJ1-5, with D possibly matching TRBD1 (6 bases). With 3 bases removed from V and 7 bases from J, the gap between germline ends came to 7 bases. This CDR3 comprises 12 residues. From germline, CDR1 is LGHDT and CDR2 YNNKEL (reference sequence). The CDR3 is CASSQTGQPQHF. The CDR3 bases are TGTGCCAGCAGCCAGACAGGCCAGCCCCAGCATTTT.

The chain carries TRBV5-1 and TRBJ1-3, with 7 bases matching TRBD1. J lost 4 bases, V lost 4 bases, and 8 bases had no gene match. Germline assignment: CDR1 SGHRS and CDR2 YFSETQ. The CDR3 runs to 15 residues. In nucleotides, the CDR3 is TGCGCCAGCAGCATGACCGGGACAGACGGAAACACCATATATTTT. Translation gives CASSMTGTDGNTIYF.